This TCR beta chain was documented in a study of neurological immune-mediated disorders. Specified time point: longitudinal time-point 2. The CDR3 covers 13 residues. The V and J ends lost 6 bases and 4 bases, in that order; junction bases with no gene match: 6. Germline V lookup: CDR1 SQVTM, CDR2 ANQGSEA. TCRdb itself ran the 5' RACE reads through MiXCR, one entry per CDR3 protein. The sample carries around 90,000 distinct CDR3 sequences, less than 15% recorded once. The sample holds many counts of this clonotype. The clonotype comes from a female donor with HTLV-1-associated myelopathy (HAM/TSP). The chain employs TRBV29-1 and TRBJ1-3, with TRBD1 matching over 7 bases. The specimen sequenced was PBMCs. The CDR3: CSVGQAAGNTIYF. The CDR3, as DNA: TGCAGCGTCGGACAGGCAGCAGGAAACACCATATATTTT.